Listed below are T cell receptor beta chains from one sample, sequenced in a study of T cell responses to AZD1222 COVID-19 vaccine. Assay used: immunoSEQ multiplex PCR; TCRdb lists only in-frame clones, some missing. The sample carries around 78,000 clones, around 90% recorded once. Sequencing was performed on peripheral blood, taken on day 0 of MenACWY control vaccination. Receptor source: an adult in good health. Each CDR3 is given with its conserved first and last residue. The D gene is left open where the match is weak. Where a row states a size, it is once, few, many or the class of an expanded clone; other rows omit it.

TRBD1	NA	TRBJ2-5	TRBV24-1	CATSIGTGEGETQYF
NA	few	TRBJ2-1	TRBV6-2/TRBV6-3	CASSYTQGWSEQFF
NA	NA	TRBJ2-4	TRBV28	CASSPGPVAKNIQYF
NA	NA	TRBJ1-1	TRBV6-5	CASSLGRNAEAFF
NA	NA	TRBJ1-1	TRBV4-1	CASSQEGRFMNTEAFF
NA	NA	TRBJ1-2	TRBV6-5	CASSYGGAAGLLGYTF
NA	NA	TRBJ1-4	TRBV4-2	CASSQVSGRDNEKLFF
TRBD1	few	TRBJ1-2	TRBV3-1/TRBV3-2	CASSPTGRTGGDGYTF
NA	NA	TRBJ2-1	TRBV15	CATSRAPGYNEQFF
TRBD1	NA	TRBJ2-3	TRBV5-4	CASSWTGGIGTDTQYF
TRBD2	NA	TRBJ2-1	TRBV11-2	CASSLSAGNYNEQFF
NA	NA	TRBJ1-6	TRBV9	CASSSEGLAPLHF
TRBD1	NA	TRBJ2-7	TRBV11-2	CASSLGQGDAYEQYF
NA	once	TRBJ1-2	TRBV7-9	CASSSLSGAHLYGYTF
NA	NA	TRBJ1-1	TRBV18	CASSSRAGGRTEAFF
NA	once	TRBJ1-1	TRBV5-5	CASSLIGTGEAFF
NA	NA	TRBJ2-6	TRBV6-2/TRBV6-3	CASSYSLDGANVLTF
NA	once	TRBJ1-2	TRBV11-2	CASSPVRVNNYGYTF
NA	NA	TRBJ1-4	TRBV30	CAWSVLEKLFF
NA	NA	TRBJ2-3	TRBV30	CAWSGTDTQYF
TRBD1	NA	TRBJ1-2	TRBV7-9	CASSPDRGRPYGYTF
NA	NA	TRBJ2-7	TRBV9	CASSVPRGEETDEQYF
NA	once	TRBJ1-1	TRBV6-1	CASSELGGWQTEAFF
TRBD1	NA	TRBJ1-6	TRBV11-2	CASSFRSTGDRGRNSPLHF
NA	NA	TRBJ2-7	TRBV12-3/TRBV12-4	CASSLAGSEQYF
TRBD1	NA	TRBJ2-1	TRBV19	CASSIRQGLDNEQFF
NA	NA	TRBJ2-7	TRBV5-5	CASSLRGHPYEQYF
NA	NA	TRBJ2-2	TRBV6-5	CASSPIGYTGELFF
NA	NA	TRBJ1-4	TRBV7-2	CASSLSPGNEKLFF
NA	NA	TRBJ2-2	TRBV7-2	CASRKRGDAGELFF
NA	NA	TRBJ1-1	TRBV27	CASSPWRGAEAFF
TRBD1	NA	TRBJ1-5	TRBV2	CASSATTGLNQPQHF
NA	NA	TRBJ2-3	TRBV28	CASSLGTGTDTQYF
NA	NA	TRBJ1-1	TRBV27	CASREWAGNTEAFF
TRBD2	NA	TRBJ2-7	TRBV30	CAWQGLAGGRSYEQYF
TRBD2	NA	TRBJ2-1	TRBV7-9	CASSPGLTNNEQFF
NA	once	TRBJ1-6	TRBV28	CASSPRQSSPLHF
NA	NA	TRBJ2-2	TRBV6-5	CASSWGPGELFF
TRBD1	NA	TRBJ2-7	TRBV14	CASGQGPYEQYF
NA	NA	TRBJ2-2	TRBV15	CATSREAGGANTGELFF
TRBD1	NA	TRBJ1-2	TRBV12-3/TRBV12-4	CASSTTGNYGYTF
NA	NA	TRBJ2-3	TRBV5-5	CASSLGRYTDTQYF
NA	NA	TRBJ1-3	TRBV6-6	CASRDIASGNTIYF
NA	once	TRBJ1-5	TRBV7-9	CASSLLPNQPQHF
NA	NA	TRBJ1-2	TRBV15	CATSRETESYGYTF
NA	NA	TRBJ1-5	TRBV19	CASSTDTTNQPQHF
TRBD2	many	TRBJ2-2	TRBV6-5	CASSYNPSGGTGELFF